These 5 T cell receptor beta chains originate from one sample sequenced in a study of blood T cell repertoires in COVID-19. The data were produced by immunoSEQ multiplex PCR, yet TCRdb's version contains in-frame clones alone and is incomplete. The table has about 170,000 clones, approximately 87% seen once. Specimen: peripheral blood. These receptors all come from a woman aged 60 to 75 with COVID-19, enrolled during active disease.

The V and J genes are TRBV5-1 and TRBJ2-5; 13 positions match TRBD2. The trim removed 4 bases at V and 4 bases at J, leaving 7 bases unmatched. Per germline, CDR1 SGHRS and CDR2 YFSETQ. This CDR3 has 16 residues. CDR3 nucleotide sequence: TGCGCCAGCAGCCCAAGGACTAGCGGGAGTTCAGAGACCCAGTACTTC. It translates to CASSPRTSGSSETQYF.

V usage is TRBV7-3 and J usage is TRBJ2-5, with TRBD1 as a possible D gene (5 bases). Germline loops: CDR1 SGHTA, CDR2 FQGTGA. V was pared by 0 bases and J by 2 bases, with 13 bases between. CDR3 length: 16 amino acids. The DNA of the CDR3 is TGTGCCAGCAGCTTAACGGCAGGGCCAAAACAAGAGACCCAGTACTTC. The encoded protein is CASSLTAGPKQETQYF. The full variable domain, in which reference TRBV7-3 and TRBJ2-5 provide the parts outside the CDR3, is GAGVSQTPSNKVTEKGKYVELRCDPISGHTALYWYRQSLGQGPEFLIYFQGTGAADDSGLPNDRFFAVRPEGSVSTLKIQRTERGDSAVYLCASSLTAGPKQETQYFGPGTRLLVL.

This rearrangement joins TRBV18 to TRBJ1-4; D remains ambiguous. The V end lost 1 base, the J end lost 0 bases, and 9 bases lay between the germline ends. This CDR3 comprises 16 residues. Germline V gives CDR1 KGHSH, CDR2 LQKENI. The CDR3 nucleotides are TGTGCCAGCTCACCACTCTCTCCTGCAACTAATGAAAAACTGTTTTTT. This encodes CASSPLSPATNEKLFF.

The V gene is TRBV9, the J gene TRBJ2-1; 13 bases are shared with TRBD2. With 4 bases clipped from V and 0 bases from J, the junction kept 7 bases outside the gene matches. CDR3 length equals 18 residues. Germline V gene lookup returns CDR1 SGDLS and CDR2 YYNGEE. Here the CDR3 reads CASSLRTSGSSSYNEQFF. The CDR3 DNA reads TGTGCCAGCAGCCTTCGGACTAGCGGGAGTTCCTCCTACAATGAGCAGTTCTTC.

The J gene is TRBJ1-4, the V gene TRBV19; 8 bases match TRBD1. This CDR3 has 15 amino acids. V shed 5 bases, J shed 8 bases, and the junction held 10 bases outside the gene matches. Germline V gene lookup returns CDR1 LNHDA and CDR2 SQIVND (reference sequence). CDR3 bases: TGTGCCAGTAGTTCACGGGGACAGGAGGAGGAAAAACTGTTTTTT. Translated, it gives CASSSRGQEEEKLFF.